This T cell receptor (beta chain) originates from a study of T cells in Graves' hyperthyroidism and ophthalmopathy. The CDR3 is made up of 11 amino acids. V lost 6 bases and J 6 bases, leaving 9 bases between the germline ends. Germline V gives CDR1 LGHDT, CDR2 YNNKEL (reference sequence). Using RNA transcripts as the source, TCR beta CDR3 regions were amplified. Carried out on the TCR CDR3, a first-round RT-PCR used the HTBI primer set. Each CDR3 protein is one row after TCRdb ran MiXCR on the multiplex PCR reads. The table has 300,000 to 400,000 distinct CDR3 sequences, approximately 14% seen once. The chain couples TRBV3-1 to TRBJ2-7; D is perhaps TRBD2 (6 bases). The receptor was derived from a woman in her 30s with Graves' ophthalmopathy. The sample taken for sequencing was blood. CDR3 in DNA: TGTGCCAGCAGGGGGGGTCCCGAGCAGTACTTC. This gives the protein CASRGGPEQYF.